The T cell receptor beta chain described here comes from a study of read filtering for tumor transcriptome and immune sequencing. Notes on the study in general: Compared with RNA-seq, IR-seq gave much higher clonotype depth and reliability.

Trimming cost V 2 bases and J 4 bases; bases outside gene matches: 4. The CDR3 consists of 14 residues. Germline assignment: CDR1 MNHEY and CDR2 SVGEGT. Molecular barcoded adaptors covering alpha/delta and beta/gamma chains were used on 400 ng RNA. TCRdb processed the reads anew with MiXCR; each CDR3 protein has one entry. Among some 130,000 distinct CDR3 sequences, approximately 13% were seen once, and the ten largest hold 11%. With regard to this clonotype: Its antigen is undetermined.

The material sequenced was a population of CD138-negative cells sorted from bone marrow. This clonotype was obtained from a donor over 35 with multiple myeloma. V and J are TRBV6-2 or TRBV6-3 and TRBJ1-1; TRBD1 matches 7 bases. CDR3 coding DNA: TGTGCCAGCAGTTACGCGACAGGGTCCACTGAAGCTTTCTTT. Residues: CASSYATGSTEAFF.